The T cell receptor (beta chain) under discussion was sequenced for a study of blood T cell repertoires in COVID-19. The wider study: Whether acute or convalescent, the COVID-19 samples came from the United States, Italy and Spain.

Losses at the gene ends were 5 bases for V and 7 bases for J; bases not matched to a gene: 7. This CDR3 contains 13 residues. The germline CDR1 and CDR2 sequences are LGHDT and YNNKEL (reference sequence). Sequencing was performed with immunoSEQ multiplex PCR; in TCRdb, only in-frame clones are kept and a portion is missing. The data contain 250,000 to 350,000 clones, around four fifths of them singletons. The V and J genes are TRBV3-1 (or the pseudogene TRBV3-2) and TRBJ1-1; 7 bases fit TRBD1. The sample taken for sequencing was peripheral blood. The TCR originated in a woman aged 45-65 years with acute or convalescent COVID-19. This chain's CDR3 is CASSTRQGYEAFF. DNA of the CDR3: TGTGCCAGCAGCACACGACAGGGCTATGAAGCTTTCTTT.